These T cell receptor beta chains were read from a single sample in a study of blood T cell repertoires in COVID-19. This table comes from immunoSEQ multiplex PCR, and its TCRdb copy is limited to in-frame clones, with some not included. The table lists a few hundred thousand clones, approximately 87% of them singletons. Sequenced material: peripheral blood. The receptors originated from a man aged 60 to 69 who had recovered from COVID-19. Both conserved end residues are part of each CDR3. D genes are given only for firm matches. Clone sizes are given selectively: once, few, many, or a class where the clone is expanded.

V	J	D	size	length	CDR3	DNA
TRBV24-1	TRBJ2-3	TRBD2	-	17	CATSEGLSSGSTDTQYF	TGTGCCACCAGTGAGGGATTATCTAGCGGGAGCACAGATACGCAGTATTTT
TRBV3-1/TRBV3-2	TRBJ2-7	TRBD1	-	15	CASSQDQGQTYEQYF	TGTGCCAGCAGCCAAGATCAGGGACAGACCTACGAGCAGTACTTC
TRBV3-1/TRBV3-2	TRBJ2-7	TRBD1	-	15	CASSQEGQGSYEQYF	TGTGCCAGCAGCCAAGAGGGACAGGGCTCCTACGAGCAGTACTTC
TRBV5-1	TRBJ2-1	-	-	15	CASSEGASYGNEQFF	TGCGCCAGCTCCGAAGGGGCATCTTACGGCAATGAGCAGTTCTTC
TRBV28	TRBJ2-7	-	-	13	CATTSLLLREQYF	TGTGCCACCACGTCACTCCTTTTGAGGGAGCAGTACTTC
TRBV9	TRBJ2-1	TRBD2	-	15	CASSVLAGGLNEQFF	TGTGCCAGCAGCGTCTTAGCGGGGGGCCTCAATGAGCAGTTCTTC
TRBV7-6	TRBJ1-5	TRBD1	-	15	CASSPMTGGDQPQHF	TGTGCCAGCAGCCCTATGACAGGGGGCGATCAGCCCCAGCATTTT
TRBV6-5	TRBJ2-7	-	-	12	CAAGGQSYEQYF	TGTGCCGCGGGGGGACAGAGCTACGAGCAGTACTTC
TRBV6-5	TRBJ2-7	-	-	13	CASSYLPGAEQYF	TGTGCCAGCAGTTACTTACCAGGGGCCGAGCAGTACTTC
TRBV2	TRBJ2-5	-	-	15	CASRSSGTVRETQYF	TGTGCCAGCAGATCGTCCGGGACTGTTCGAGAGACCCAGTACTTC
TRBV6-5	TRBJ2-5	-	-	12	CASRGQQETQYF	TGTGCCAGCAGGGGGCAGCAAGAGACCCAGTACTTC
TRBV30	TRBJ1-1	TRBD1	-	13	CAWDRGMNTEAFF	TGTGCCTGGGACAGGGGGATGAACACTGAAGCTTTCTTT
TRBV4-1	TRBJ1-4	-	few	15	CASSQRQTTNEKLFF	TGCGCCAGCAGCCAACGACAAACAACTAATGAAAAACTGTTTTTT
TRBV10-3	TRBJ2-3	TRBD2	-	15	CAISDGTGGSDTQYF	TGTGCCATCAGTGATGGAACGGGAGGATCAGATACGCAGTATTTT
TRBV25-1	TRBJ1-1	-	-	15	CASRDGTLMNTEAFF	TGTGCCAGCAGGGACGGGACACTTATGAACACTGAAGCTTTCTTT
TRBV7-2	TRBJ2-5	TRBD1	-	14	CASSPGDRVETQYF	TGTGCCAGCAGCCCAGGGGACAGGGTGGAGACCCAGTACTTC
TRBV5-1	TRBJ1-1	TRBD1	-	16	CASSPGTGGLGTEAFF	TGCGCCAGCAGCCCGGGGACAGGGGGCTTGGGCACTGAAGCTTTCTTT
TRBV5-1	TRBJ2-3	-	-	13	CASSRTGTDTQYF	TGCGCCAGCAGCAGAACAGGGACGGATACGCAGTATTTT
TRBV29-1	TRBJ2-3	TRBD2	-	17	CSVEPGLAGGSPDTQYF	TGCAGCGTTGAGCCGGGACTAGCGGGAGGAAGTCCAGATACGCAGTATTTT
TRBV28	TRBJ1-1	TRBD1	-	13	CASSYRGNTEAFF	TGTGCCAGCAGTTACAGGGGAAACACTGAAGCTTTCTTT
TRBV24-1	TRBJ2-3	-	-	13	CATSRQTTDTQYF	TGTGCCACCTCTCGACAGACCACAGATACGCAGTATTTT
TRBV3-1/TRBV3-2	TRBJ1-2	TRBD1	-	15	CASSYLQGGYYGYTF	TGTGCCAGCAGTTACCTACAGGGGGGCTACTATGGCTACACCTTC
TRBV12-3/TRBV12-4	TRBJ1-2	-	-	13	CASSLAENYGYTF	TGTGCCAGCAGTTTAGCAGAGAACTATGGCTACACCTTC
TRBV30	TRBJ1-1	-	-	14	CAWSVDQGYTEAFF	TGTGCCTGGAGTGTGGACCAGGGGTACACTGAAGCTTTCTTT
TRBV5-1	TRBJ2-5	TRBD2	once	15	CASSALAGIQETQYF	TGCGCCAGCAGCGCACTAGCGGGTATCCAAGAGACCCAGTACTTC
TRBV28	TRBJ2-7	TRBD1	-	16	CASSPGTGRQVYEQYF	TGTGCCAGCAGTCCGGGGACAGGGAGACAAGTTTACGAGCAGTACTTC
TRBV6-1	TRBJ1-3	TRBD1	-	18	CASSAGTGYGSSGNTIYF	TGTGCCAGCAGTGCGGGGACAGGCTATGGGAGCTCTGGAAACACCATATATTTT
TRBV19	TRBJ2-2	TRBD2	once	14	CASTSGGNTGELFF	TGTGCCAGTACAAGCGGGGGGAACACCGGGGAGCTGTTTTTT
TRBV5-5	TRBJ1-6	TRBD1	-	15	CASSSADRGNSPLHF	TGTGCCAGCAGCTCCGCTGACAGGGGTAATTCACCCCTCCACTTT
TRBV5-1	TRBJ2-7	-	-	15	CASSTEWGYSYEQYF	TGCGCCAGCAGCACCGAGTGGGGCTATTCCTACGAGCAGTACTTC
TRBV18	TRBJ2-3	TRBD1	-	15	CASSPGQGSADTQYF	TGTGCCAGCTCACCGGGACAGGGGTCGGCAGATACGCAGTATTTT